This TCR beta chain was captured by sequencing in a study of blood T cells in healthy people across ages. Approximately 9.6 milliliters of peripheral blood were drawn from each donor into EDTA-treated tubes. About this clonotype itself: Its specificity is not known.

CDR1 and CDR2 (germline): MDHEN, SYDVKM. This CDR3 is built from 13 residues. Deletions cut 6 bases from V and 5 bases from J, with 11 bases between. General study points: Comparison with aged donors showed that long-lived donors had more naive CD4+ cells and higher diversity. Correlation between TCR beta diversity and naive T cell percentage was strong. Observed TCR beta diversity per million T cells went down as age went up. This fall followed a roughly linear course with age.

A second about 6 to 12 cycle PCR used barcoded and J-beta primers. Using its own MiXCR run on the 5' RACE reads, TCRdb lists one record per CDR3 protein. The table has around 1.5 million distinct CDR3 sequences, around 59% seen once. This receptor was taken from a man between 18 and 29 years old in good health. This chain joins TRBV28 and TRBJ2-1; D unclear. Sequenced material: blood. The CDR3 coding sequence is TGTGCCAGCAGCTTAAGGACCAACAATGAGCAGTTCTTC. Translation gives CASSLRTNNEQFF.